The rows below give T cell receptor beta chains drawn from one sample of a study of blood T cell repertoires in COVID-19. Profiling relied on immunoSEQ multiplex PCR, and the TCRdb table lists in-frame clones only, not all of them. This table holds 200,000 to 250,000 clones, 70% to 85% found once. Source material: PBMCs or T cells enriched from blood (not recorded which). These receptors all stem from a man in his sixties who had recovered from COVID-19. The CDR3 runs from the conserved cysteine through the conserved F or W. A D gene is named only where the DNA matches it firmly.

J gene	D gene	CDR3 length	V gene	CDR3 DNA	CDR3 protein
TRBJ2-7	NA	12	TRBV29-1	TGCAGCGTTGAACAGGATTCCTACGAGCAGTACTTC	CSVEQDSYEQYF
TRBJ1-3	NA	18	TRBV6-6	TGTGCCAGCCGTCGAGGGCGGGACGCCAAAAGCTCTGGAAACACCATATATTTT	CASRRGRDAKSSGNTIYF
TRBJ2-3	NA	12	TRBV7-8	TGTGCCAGCAGCTTAGACTCTCTTACGCAGTATTTT	CASSLDSLTQYF
TRBJ2-2	NA	16	TRBV14	TGTGCCAGCAGCCAAGTTTCACAGTGGGTAGCCGGGGAGCTGTTTTTT	CASSQVSQWVAGELFF
TRBJ1-2	NA	13	TRBV27	TGTGCCAGCAGTTTAGCGGGACGCTATGGCTACACCTTC	CASSLAGRYGYTF
TRBJ2-3	TRBD2	17	TRBV15	TGTGCCACCAGCAGAGGGCTAGCGGGGGGACGCACAGATACGCAGTATTTT	CATSRGLAGGRTDTQYF
TRBJ1-4	NA	14	TRBV9	TGTGCCAGCAGTCCAGGGCCGGCTAATGAAAAACTGTTTTTT	CASSPGPANEKLFF
TRBJ1-4	NA	15	TRBV30	TGTGCCTGGAGTGGCTTACAGGGATCGAATGAAAAACTGTTTTTT	CAWSGLQGSNEKLFF
TRBJ2-5	TRBD1	15	TRBV3-1/TRBV3-2	TGTGCCAGCAGCCGGACGGGACAGTACCAAGAGACCCAGTACTTC	CASSRTGQYQETQYF
TRBJ1-2	TRBD1	13	TRBV2	TGTGCCAGCAGTACGACAGGGCTCTATGGCTACACCTTC	CASSTTGLYGYTF